This T cell receptor (beta chain) is from a study of T-cell reconstitution after alpha-beta-depleted transplantation in children (dated by TCRdb to about 2016). Broadly, across the study: Using TCR repertoire profiling, the study quantitatively followed how T-cell immune reconstitution unfolded in children after TCRalphabeta/CD19-depleted allogeneic hematopoietic cell transplantation.

Libraries were built with PCR. The sequencer was an Illumina HiSeq 2500. Molecular barcoding was employed in the preparation of TCR libraries, with unique molecular identifiers being used to normalize TCRbeta repertoire quantification. The public reads were reanalyzed by TCRdb: fastp trimming at Q25, MiXCR alignment, in-frame beta chains only. Here each entry gathers all rows of one CDR3 protein and keeps the most common genes and DNA. The sample records approximately 200,000 distinct CDR3 sequences, 14% to 15% of which are singletons. 13% of the sample belongs to the ten largest clones. The sample holds many counts of this clonotype. The antigen it binds to is not known. Base quality data are lacking; no much larger clone is found one base away. From the germline V gene (reference sequence), CDR1 is LNHDA and CDR2 is SQIVND. V sheds 4 bases and J sheds 9 bases, leaving 19 bases between their ends. CDR3 length: 15 amino acids, cysteine to phenylalanine. Solely the CDR3 DNA is kept, with 45 bases framed from the first base.

The rearrangement combines TRBV19 with TRBJ2-1; the D segment cannot be called with confidence. Specimen: PBMCs from the stem cell graft donor, collected from the stem cell graft. The origin of this receptor is a human donor who donated a stem cell graft to a child with acute lymphoblastic leukemia. The nucleotides read TGTGCCAGTAGTAGCACAGCATCTAGGGTTCGTGAGCAGTTCTTC. It translates as CASSSTASRVREQFF. Outside the CDR3, residues come from the reference TRBV19 and TRBJ2-1 proteins, so the full variable domain is: DGGITQSPKYLFRKEGQNVTLSCEQNLNHDAMYWYRQDPGQGLRLIYYSQIVNDFQKGDIAEGYSVSREKKESFPLTVTSAQKNPTAFYLCASSSTASRVREQFFGPGTRLTVL.